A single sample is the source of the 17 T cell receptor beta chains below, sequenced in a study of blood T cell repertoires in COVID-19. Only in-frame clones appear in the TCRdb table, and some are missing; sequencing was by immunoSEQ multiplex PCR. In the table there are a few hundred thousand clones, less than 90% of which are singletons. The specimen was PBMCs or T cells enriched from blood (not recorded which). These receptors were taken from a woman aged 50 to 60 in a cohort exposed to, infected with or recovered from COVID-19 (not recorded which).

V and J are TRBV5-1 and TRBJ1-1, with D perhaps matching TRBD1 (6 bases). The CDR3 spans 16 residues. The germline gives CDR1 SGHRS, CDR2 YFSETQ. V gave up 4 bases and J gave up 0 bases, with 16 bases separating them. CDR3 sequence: CASSRGSGQMNTEAFF. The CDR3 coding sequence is TGCGCCAGCAGCCGAGGTAGTGGACAGATGAACACTGAAGCTTTCTTT.

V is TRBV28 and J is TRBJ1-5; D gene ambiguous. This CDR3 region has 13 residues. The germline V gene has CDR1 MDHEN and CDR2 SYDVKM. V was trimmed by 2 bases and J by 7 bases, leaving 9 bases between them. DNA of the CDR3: TGTGCCAGCAGTTTAGAGGGTCAGCAGCCCCAGCATTTT. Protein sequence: CASSLEGQQPQHF.

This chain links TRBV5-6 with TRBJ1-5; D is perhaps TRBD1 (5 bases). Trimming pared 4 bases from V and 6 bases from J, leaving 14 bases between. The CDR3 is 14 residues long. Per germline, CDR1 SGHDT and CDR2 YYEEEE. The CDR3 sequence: CASSLYSQGQPQHF. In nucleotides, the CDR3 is TGTGCCAGCAGCCTCTACTCGCAGGGTCAGCCCCAGCATTTT. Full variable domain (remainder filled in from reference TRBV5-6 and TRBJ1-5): DAGVTQSPTHLIKTRGQQVTLRCSPKSGHDTVSWYQQALGQGPQFIFQYYEEEERQRGNFPDRFSGHQFPNYSSELNVNALLLGDSALYLCASSLYSQGQPQHFGDGTRLSIL.

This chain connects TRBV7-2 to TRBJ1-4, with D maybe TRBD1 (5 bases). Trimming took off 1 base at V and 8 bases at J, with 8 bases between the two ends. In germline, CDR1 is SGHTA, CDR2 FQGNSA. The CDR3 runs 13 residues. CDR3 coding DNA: TGTGCCAGCAGCTTAGGGAGGGGCGAAAAACTGTTTTTT. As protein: CASSLGRGEKLFF.

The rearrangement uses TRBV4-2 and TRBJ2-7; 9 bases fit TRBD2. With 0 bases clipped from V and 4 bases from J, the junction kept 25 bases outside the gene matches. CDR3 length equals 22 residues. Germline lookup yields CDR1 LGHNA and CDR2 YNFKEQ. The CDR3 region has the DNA TGTGCCAGCAGCCAAGATCCCCCCAAGCTAGCGGGGAGAACTTTAATCAAATACGAGCAGTACTTC. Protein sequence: CASSQDPPKLAGRTLIKYEQYF.

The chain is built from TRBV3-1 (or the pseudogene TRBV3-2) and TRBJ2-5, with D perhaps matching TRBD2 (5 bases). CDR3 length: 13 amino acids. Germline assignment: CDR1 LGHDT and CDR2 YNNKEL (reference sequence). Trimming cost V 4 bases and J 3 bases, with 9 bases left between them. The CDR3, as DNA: TGTGCCAGCAGCCGCGGACTGGAAGAGACCCAGTACTTC. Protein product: CASSRGLEETQYF.

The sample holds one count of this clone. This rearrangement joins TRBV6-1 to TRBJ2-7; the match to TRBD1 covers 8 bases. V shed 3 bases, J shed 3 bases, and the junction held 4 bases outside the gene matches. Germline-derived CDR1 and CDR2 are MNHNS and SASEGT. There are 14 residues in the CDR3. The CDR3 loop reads CASSEGQVGYEQYF. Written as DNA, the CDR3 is TGTGCCAGCAGTGAGGGACAGGTTGGCTACGAGCAGTACTTC.

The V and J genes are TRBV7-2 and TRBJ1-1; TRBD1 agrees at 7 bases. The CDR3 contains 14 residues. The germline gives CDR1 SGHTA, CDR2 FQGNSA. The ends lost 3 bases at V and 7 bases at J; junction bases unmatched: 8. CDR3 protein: CASSFSGGLSEAFF. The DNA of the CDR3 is TGTGCCAGCAGCTTTTCAGGGGGATTGAGTGAAGCTTTCTTT.

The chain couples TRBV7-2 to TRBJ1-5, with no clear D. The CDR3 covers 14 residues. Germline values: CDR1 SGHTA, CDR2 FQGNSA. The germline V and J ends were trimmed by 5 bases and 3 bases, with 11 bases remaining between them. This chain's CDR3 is CASSAGRNNQPQHF. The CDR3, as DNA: TGTGCCAGCAGCGCGGGAAGAAACAATCAGCCCCAGCATTTT.

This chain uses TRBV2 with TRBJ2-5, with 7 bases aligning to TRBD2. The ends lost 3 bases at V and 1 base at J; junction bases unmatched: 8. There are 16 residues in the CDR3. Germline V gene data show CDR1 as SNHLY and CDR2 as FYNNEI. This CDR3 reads CASSERAGRVQETQYF. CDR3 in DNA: TGTGCCAGCAGTGAGCGGGCAGGGAGGGTCCAAGAGACCCAGTACTTC.

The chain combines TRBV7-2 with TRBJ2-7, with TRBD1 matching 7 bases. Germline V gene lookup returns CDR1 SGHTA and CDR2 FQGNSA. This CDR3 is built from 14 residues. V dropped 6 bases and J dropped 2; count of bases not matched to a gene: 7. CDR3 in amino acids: CASSFQQGPYEQYF. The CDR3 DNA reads TGTGCCAGCAGTTTCCAACAGGGGCCCTACGAGCAGTACTTC.

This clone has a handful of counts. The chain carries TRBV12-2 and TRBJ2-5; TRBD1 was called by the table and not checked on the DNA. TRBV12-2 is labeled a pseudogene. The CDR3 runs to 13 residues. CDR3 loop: CAPSHWGLETQYF. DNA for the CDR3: TGTGCACCCTCCCATTGGGGCTTGGAGACCCAGTACTTC.

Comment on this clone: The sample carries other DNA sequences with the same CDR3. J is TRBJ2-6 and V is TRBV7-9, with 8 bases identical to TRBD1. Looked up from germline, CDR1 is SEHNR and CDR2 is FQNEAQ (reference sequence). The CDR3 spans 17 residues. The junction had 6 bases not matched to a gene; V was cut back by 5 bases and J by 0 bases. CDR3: CASSPGQGGSGANVLTF. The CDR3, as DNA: TGTGCCAGCAGCCCCGGACAGGGAGGCTCTGGGGCCAACGTCCTGACTTTC.

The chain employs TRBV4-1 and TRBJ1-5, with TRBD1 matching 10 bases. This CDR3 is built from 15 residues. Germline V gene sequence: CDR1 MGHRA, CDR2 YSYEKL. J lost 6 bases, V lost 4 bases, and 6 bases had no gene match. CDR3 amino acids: CASSPGQGVAQPQHF. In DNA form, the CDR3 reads TGCGCCAGCAGCCCCGGACAGGGGGTGGCTCAGCCCCAGCATTTT.

The chain's CDR3 is CASSSSGQGNISPLHF. CDR3 DNA sequence: TGTGCCAGCAGCTCCTCGGGTCAGGGGAACATCTCACCCCTCCACTTT. The chain combines TRBV5-5 with TRBJ1-6, with D perhaps matching TRBD1 (6 bases). V was trimmed by 3 bases and J by 10 bases, leaving 20 bases between them. CDR3 length: 16 amino acids. CDR1 SGHKS and CDR2 YYEKEE come from the germline V gene (reference sequence).

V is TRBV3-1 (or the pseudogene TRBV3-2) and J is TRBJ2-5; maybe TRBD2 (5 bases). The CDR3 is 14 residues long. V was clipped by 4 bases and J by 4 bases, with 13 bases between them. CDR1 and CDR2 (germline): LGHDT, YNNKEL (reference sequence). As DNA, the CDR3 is TGTGCCAGCAGCCTGAAGAGCGGACGAGAGACCCAGTACTTC. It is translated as CASSLKSGRETQYF.

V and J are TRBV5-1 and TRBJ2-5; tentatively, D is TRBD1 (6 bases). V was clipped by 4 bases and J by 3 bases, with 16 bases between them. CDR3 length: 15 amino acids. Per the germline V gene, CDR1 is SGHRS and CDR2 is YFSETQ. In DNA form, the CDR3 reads TGCGCCAGCAGCCCGAACGGACAGCGCGAAGAGACCCAGTACTTC. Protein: CASSPNGQREETQYF.